The 8 T cell receptor beta chains given below trace back to one sample, sequenced in a study of vaccination effects on CD4 cells after COVID-19. No cognate antigen is known for these TCRs. Cultured cells yielded isolated CD4+ T cells after less than 11 days. Each participant was administered two doses of either the BNT162b2 or the mRNA-1273 vaccine. TCRdb's table, derived via immunoSEQ multiplex PCR, lists solely in-frame clones and lacks some. The sample has tens of thousands of clones; 74% are singletons. The material was CD4+ T cells from PBMCs cultured without peptide, obtained after COVID-19 vaccination. Every receptor here comes from a human donor who received a COVID-19 vaccine.

V and J are TRBV2 and TRBJ2-5; 11 bases agree with TRBD2. Losses at the gene ends were 6 bases for V and 2 bases for J; bases not matched to a gene: 5. The CDR3 sequence is 15 residues long. Germline V gene lookup returns CDR1 SNHLY and CDR2 FYNNEI. This chain's CDR3 is CASRPGLAEQETQYF. DNA of the CDR3: TGTGCCAGCAGGCCGGGACTAGCGGAACAAGAGACCCAGTACTTC. Full variable domain (missing parts from reference TRBV2 and TRBJ2-5): EPEVTQTPSHQVTQMGQEVILRCVPISNHLYFYWYRQILGQKVEFLVSFYNNEISEKSEIFDDQFSVERPDGSNFTLKIRSTKLEDSAMYFCASRPGLAEQETQYFGPGTRLLVL.

This rearrangement joins TRBV2 to TRBJ1-2; TRBD1 might be the D (5 bases). Germline CDR1 is SNHLY and CDR2 is FYNNEI. Trimming pared 4 bases from V and 4 bases from J, leaving 16 bases between. The CDR3 is made up of 15 amino acids. This chain's CDR3 is CASSGVKGLTYGYTF. The CDR3, as DNA: TGTGCCAGCAGTGGAGTCAAGGGACTAACCTATGGCTACACCTTC.

In its sample, this clone was seen a few times. The rearrangement uses TRBV5-6 and TRBJ1-2, with D hard to call. Trimming stripped 1 base from V and 0 bases from J, with 13 bases between. Germline loops: CDR1 SGHDT, CDR2 YYEEEE. The CDR3 is 16 residues long. The CDR3 DNA follows: TGTGCCAGCAGCTTGAACGTCCATATTCCTAACTATGGCTACACCTTC. It yields the protein CASSLNVHIPNYGYTF.

This chain uses TRBV3-1 (or the pseudogene TRBV3-2) with TRBJ1-1; TRBD1 aligns across 8 bases. V shed 6 bases, J shed 6 bases, and the junction held 6 bases outside the gene matches. Germline CDR1 and CDR2: LGHDT and YNNKEL (reference sequence). The CDR3 spans 13 residues. The CDR3: CASSDRGTAEAFF. CDR3 DNA: TGTGCCAGCAGTGACAGGGGTACGGCTGAAGCTTTCTTT.

V is TRBV27 and J is TRBJ1-5; maybe TRBD1 (6 bases). Germline values: CDR1 MNHEY, CDR2 SMNVEV (reference sequence). Trimming took off 6 bases at V and 0 bases at J, with 15 bases between the two ends. The CDR3 is made up of 16 amino acids. The CDR3 loop reads CASSEYRAYSNQPQHF. The CDR3 nucleotides read TGTGCCAGCAGCGAGTACAGGGCCTATAGCAATCAGCCCCAGCATTTT.

This chain joins TRBV5-6 and TRBJ2-3, with 10 bases lining up with TRBD2. The ends lost 5 bases at V and 5 bases at J; junction bases unmatched: 8. This CDR3 is built from 15 residues. Per the germline V gene, CDR1 is SGHDT and CDR2 is YYEEEE. The CDR3 is CASSSLAGARDTQYF. In DNA form, the CDR3 reads TGTGCCAGCAGTTCTCTAGCGGGGGCCAGAGATACGCAGTATTTT.

This clone was counted a few times. The chain joins TRBV19 to TRBJ1-5; 11 nucleotides agree with TRBD1. The CDR3 spans 17 residues. V lost 4 bases and J lost 7; bases outside the gene matches: 12. CDR1 and CDR2 (germline): LNHDA, SQIVND (reference sequence). The CDR3 is CASSRQPGQGVRQPQHF. Written as DNA, the CDR3 is TGTGCCAGTAGTAGACAACCGGGACAGGGGGTGAGGCAGCCCCAGCATTTT.

The chain uses TRBV6-5 and TRBJ2-3, with 9 positions matching TRBD1. Looked up from germline, CDR1 is MNHEY and CDR2 is SVGAGI. The CDR3 is 15 amino acids. J gave up 0 bases and V 6 bases, and 4 bases lay outside the gene matches. The CDR3: CASRRQGVSTDTQYF. The CDR3 nucleotides are TGTGCCAGCAGGAGACAGGGGGTTAGCACAGATACGCAGTATTTT.